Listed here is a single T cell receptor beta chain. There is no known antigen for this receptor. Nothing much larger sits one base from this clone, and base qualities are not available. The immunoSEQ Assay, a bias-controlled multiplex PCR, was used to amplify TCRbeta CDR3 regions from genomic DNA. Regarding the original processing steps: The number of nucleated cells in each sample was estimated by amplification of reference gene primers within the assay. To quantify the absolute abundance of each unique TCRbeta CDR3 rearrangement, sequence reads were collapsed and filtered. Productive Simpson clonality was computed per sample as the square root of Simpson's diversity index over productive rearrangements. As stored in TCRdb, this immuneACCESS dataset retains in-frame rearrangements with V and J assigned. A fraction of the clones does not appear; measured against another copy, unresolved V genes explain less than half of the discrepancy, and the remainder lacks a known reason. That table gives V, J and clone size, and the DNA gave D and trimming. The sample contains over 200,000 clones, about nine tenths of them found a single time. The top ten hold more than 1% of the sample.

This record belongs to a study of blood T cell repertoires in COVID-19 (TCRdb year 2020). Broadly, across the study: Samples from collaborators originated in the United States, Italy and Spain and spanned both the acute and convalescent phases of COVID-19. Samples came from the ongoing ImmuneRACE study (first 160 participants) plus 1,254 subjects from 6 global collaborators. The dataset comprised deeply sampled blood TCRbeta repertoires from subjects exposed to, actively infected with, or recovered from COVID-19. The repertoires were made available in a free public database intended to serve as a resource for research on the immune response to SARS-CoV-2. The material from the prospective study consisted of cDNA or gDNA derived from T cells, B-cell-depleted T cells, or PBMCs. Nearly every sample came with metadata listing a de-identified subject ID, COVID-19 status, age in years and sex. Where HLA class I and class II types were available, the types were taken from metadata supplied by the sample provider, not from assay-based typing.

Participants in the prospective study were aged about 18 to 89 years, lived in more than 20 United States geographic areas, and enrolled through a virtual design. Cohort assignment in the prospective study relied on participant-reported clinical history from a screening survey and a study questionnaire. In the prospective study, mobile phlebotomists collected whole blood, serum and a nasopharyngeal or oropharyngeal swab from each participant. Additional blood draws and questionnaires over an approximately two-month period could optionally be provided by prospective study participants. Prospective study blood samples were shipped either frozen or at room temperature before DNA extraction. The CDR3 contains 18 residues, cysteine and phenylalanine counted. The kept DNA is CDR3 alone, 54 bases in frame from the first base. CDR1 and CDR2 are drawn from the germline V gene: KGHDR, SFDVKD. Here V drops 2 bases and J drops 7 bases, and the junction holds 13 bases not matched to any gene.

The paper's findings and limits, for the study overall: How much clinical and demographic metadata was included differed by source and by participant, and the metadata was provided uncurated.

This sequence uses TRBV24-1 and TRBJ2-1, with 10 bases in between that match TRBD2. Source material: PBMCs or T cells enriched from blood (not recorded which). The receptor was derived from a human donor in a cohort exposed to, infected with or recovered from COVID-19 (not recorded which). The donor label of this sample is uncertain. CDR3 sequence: CATSDSPGASGGFNEQFF. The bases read TGTGCCACCAGTGATTCCCCTGGAGCTAGCGGGGGATTTAATGAGCAGTTCTTC.